In its sample, the clone carrying this T cell receptor (beta chain) was seen a few times. The antigen is undetermined. The sample originates from a study of spatial heterogeneity in lung cancer. Whole-study findings and limits: Mutation tallies in tumors tracked expanded intratumoral alpha and beta TCR counts.

All TCR cDNA molecules were individually tagged with a unique molecular identifier. Each CDR3 protein is one row after TCRdb ran MiXCR on the 5' RACE reads. There are 11,000 or so distinct CDR3 sequences in the sample; roughly 12% occur only once, and 35% to 45% lies in the top ten. Looked up from germline, CDR1 is LNHDA and CDR2 is SQIVND (reference sequence). The CDR3 spans 19 residues. The V and J ends lost 9 bases and 0 bases, in that order; junction bases with no gene match: 16. Time point: sample taken at primary tumor resection. The rearrangement uses TRBV19 and TRBJ2-3; 12 bases line up with TRBD1. This material consisted of lung tumor tissue, taken at surgery. The sequence was obtained from a male donor with early-stage non-small cell lung cancer. This chain's CDR3 is CASHPGQGAHTGSTDTQYF. DNA for the CDR3: TGTGCCAGCCATCCGGGACAGGGGGCTCACACGGGGAGCACAGATACGCAGTATTTT.